The present entry profiles one T cell receptor beta chain with its context. The antigen remains unidentified. This record comes from a study of cytotoxic CD8 clonotypes in ibrutinib-treated CLL. Study at large: Complete response was seen in 2 patients and partial in approximately 25; some 12 progressed and roughly 14 stayed remitted after a median around 68 months.

CDR1 is MDHEN, CDR2 SYDVKM, per germline. V gave up 6 bases and J gave up 3 bases, with 17 bases separating them. This CDR3 is 15 amino acids long. Study findings and constraints: Baseline clonality, higher than in age-matched healthy donors, tracked circulating CD8+ T-cell counts. Clonality was elevated at ibrutinib response and had returned toward baseline at progression.

Sequencing was performed with immunoSEQ multiplex PCR; in TCRdb, only in-frame clones are kept and a portion is missing. The profile covers 250,000 to 350,000 clones, with about 72% appearing a single time and 5.6% taken by the ten largest. The sequence came from a human donor with chronic lymphocytic leukemia. The sample here was PBMCs, taken at disease progression, from a patient treated with ibrutinib. The chain recombines TRBV28 with TRBJ1-1; possibly TRBD1 for D (6 bases). CDR3 sequence: CASSAAGVTHTEAFF. The CDR3 nucleotides are TGTGCCAGCAGCGCGGCAGGGGTGACCCACACTGAAGCTTTCTTT. Filled out from reference TRBV28 and TRBJ1-1, the complete variable domain reads DVKVTQSSRYLVKRTGEKVFLECVQDMDHENMFWYRQDPGLGLRLIYFSYDVKMKEKGDIPEGYSVSREKKERFSLILESASTNQTSMYLCASSAAGVTHTEAFFGQGTRLTVV.